This is a list of T cell receptor beta chains from one sample in a study of cytomegalovirus exposure and HLA in healthy donors. Sequencing used immunoSEQ multiplex PCR; TCRdb keeps in-frame clones, though not all of them. The profile shows about 200,000 clones, over 75% of them singletons. The sequenced sample consisted of PBMCs. The receptor source for this set is a man younger than 30 in good health and CMV-seronegative. CDR3s include the opening cysteine and the closing phenylalanine or tryptophan. A D gene is named only where the DNA matches it firmly. The listing skips clone size in some rows; elsewhere it reads once, few, many or a size class.

v_gene	j_gene	abundance	d_gene	CDR3nt	CDR3aa
TRBV11-1	TRBJ2-7	-	TRBD2	TGTGCCAGCAGCTTAGATGTGGGACTAGCGGGGAGGAACGAGCAGTACTTC	CASSLDVGLAGRNEQYF
TRBV5-4	TRBJ2-7	-	-	TGTGCCAGCAGAGCTTCGAGCTCCTACGAGCAGTACTTC	CASRASSSYEQYF
TRBV13	TRBJ1-5	-	-	TGTGCCAGCAGCTTTGGGGGCAGAAATCAGCCCCAGCATTTT	CASSFGGRNQPQHF
TRBV5-4	TRBJ2-3	-	-	TGTGCCAGCAGCTTGGAGCTTACCAGGGTCCCAGATACGCAGTATTTT	CASSLELTRVPDTQYF
TRBV6-6	TRBJ2-5	-	TRBD1	TGTGCCAGCAGTTACGGGACAGCACAAGAGACCCAGTACTTC	CASSYGTAQETQYF
TRBV7-2	TRBJ2-3	-	-	TGTGCCAGCCGTTATACAGATTATACGCAGTATTTT	CASRYTDYTQYF
TRBV19	TRBJ1-1	-	TRBD1	TGTGCCAGTAGGGAGACAGGGGTGGATGAAGCTTCCTTT	CASRETGVDEASF
TRBV28	TRBJ2-7	-	TRBD2	TGTGCCAGCAGTCTTAGTCTTTATTCGTTTACTCTTTCGGGCGGCGGGAGCTCCTACGAGCAGTACTTC	CASSLSLYSFTLSGGGSSYEQYF
TRBV5-1	TRBJ1-2	few	-	TGCGCCAGCAGCTTGTTTGCAGGGCTGAACTATGGCTACACCTTC	CASSLFAGLNYGYTF
TRBV28	TRBJ2-3	-	TRBD2	TGTGCCAGCAACTCCTTGGGACTAGCGGGTTCCGACACAGATACGCAGTATTTT	CASNSLGLAGSDTDTQYF
TRBV4-1	TRBJ2-2	-	TRBD2	TGCACCAGCAGCCCCGGACTAGTAGCCGGGGAGCTGTTTTTT	CTSSPGLVAGELFF
TRBV5-6	TRBJ2-5	once	-	TGTGCCAGCAGACTTGGCCAAGAGACCCAGTACTTC	CASRLGQETQYF
TRBV27	TRBJ2-7	-	TRBD1	TGTGCCAGCAGTTTTAACAGGGGTTCTTACGAGCAGTACTTC	CASSFNRGSYEQYF
TRBV29-1	TRBJ2-7	-	-	TGCAGCGTTGAAGATCGGGAGCAGTACTTC	CSVEDREQYF
TRBV4-3	TRBJ2-1	-	TRBD2	TGCGCCAGCAGCCGCGGACTAGCGGGAGCGGGATACAATGAGCAGTTCTTC	CASSRGLAGAGYNEQFF
TRBV27	TRBJ2-7	-	TRBD1	TGTGCCAGCAGTTTAATAGGGGGCAGGTCGGACGAGCAGTACTTC	CASSLIGGRSDEQYF
TRBV11-2	TRBJ2-7	-	-	TGTGCCAGCAGTGGCGGACAGCTACTTATGTCCACCTACGAGCAGTACTTC	CASSGGQLLMSTYEQYF
TRBV30	TRBJ1-1	-	TRBD1	TGTGCCTGGGAGGACAGGGATACGGCTTTCTTT	CAWEDRDTAFF
TRBV5-1	TRBJ1-1	-	-	TGCGCCAGCAGCCAACAGGCCCGGACCGGTAAAGCTTTCTTT	CASSQQARTGKAFF
TRBV6-1	TRBJ2-1	-	-	TGTGCCAGCAGCCAAGGATCGGGGGACTACAATGAGCAGTTCTTC	CASSQGSGDYNEQFF
TRBV7-9	TRBJ2-3	-	TRBD2	TGTGCCAGCAGCTTAATCGGTTCGGGACTAGCGGGGACGACAGATACGCAGTATTTT	CASSLIGSGLAGTTDTQYF
TRBV19	TRBJ1-5	-	-	TGTGCCAGTAGCGGGGATCTCAATCAGCCCCAGCATTTT	CASSGDLNQPQHF
TRBV15	TRBJ1-2	-	-	TGTGCCACCAGCAGAGACAGGGTTGACTATGGCTACACCTTC	CATSRDRVDYGYTF
TRBV15	TRBJ1-5	-	-	TGTGCCACCAGCAGGGGGGAGGTCTATAGCAATCAGCCCCAGCATTTT	CATSRGEVYSNQPQHF
TRBV7-8	TRBJ2-5	-	-	TGTGCCAGCAGCTTATGGTGGGAGAGGCGCGAGACCCAGTACTTC	CASSLWWERRETQYF
TRBV28	TRBJ2-5	-	TRBD2	TGTGCCAGCAGTAGCAGCGGGATACAAGAGACCCAGTACTTC	CASSSSGIQETQYF
TRBV28	TRBJ1-2	-	-	TGTGCCAGCACGCCGGGAGTGGATGGCTACACCTTC	CASTPGVDGYTF
TRBV5-1	TRBJ2-4	-	-	TGCGCCAGCAGTCCGGGACTGCTAGCCAAAAACATTCAGTACTTC	CASSPGLLAKNIQYF
TRBV2	TRBJ1-4	-	-	TGTGCCAGCAGCCTAACCCAGGGTATTGAAAAACTGTTTTTT	CASSLTQGIEKLFF
TRBV7-6	TRBJ2-3	once	TRBD1	TGTGCCAGCAGCTTAGCGCTCTCAGGGGGCCACACAGATACGCAGTATTTT	CASSLALSGGHTDTQYF
TRBV11-2	TRBJ2-7	-	-	TGTGCCAGCAGCTTAGCTCCTAGCTTCGACGAGCAGTACTTC	CASSLAPSFDEQYF
TRBV19	TRBJ2-1	-	TRBD2	TGTGCCAGTAGTATAGTGGGGACTAGCGGGGGGATTAAGTATGAGCAGTTCTTC	CASSIVGTSGGIKYEQFF
TRBV7-7	TRBJ2-3	-	TRBD1	TGTGCTAGCAGCCACAGGGGTGCGACAGATACGCAGTATTTT	CASSHRGATDTQYF
TRBV6-6	TRBJ1-1	-	TRBD1	TGTGCCAGCAGCGGACAGGCTAACACTGAAGCTTTCTTT	CASSGQANTEAFF
TRBV11-3	TRBJ2-7	-	-	TGTGCCAGCAGCTTTAGTGGGCAGGGGCCCTCCGAGCAGTACTTC	CASSFSGQGPSEQYF
TRBV5-4	TRBJ2-7	-	TRBD1	TGTGCCAGCAGCTTGGGACAGGGTGGGAGCGAGCAGTACTTC	CASSLGQGGSEQYF
TRBV5-4	TRBJ1-2	-	-	TGTGCCAGCAGCTGGTCCGGACGGGGGGTTACGCAGGGCTACACCTTC	CASSWSGRGVTQGYTF
TRBV2	TRBJ1-5	many	-	TGTGCCAGCAGTGCCTCCAGATGGAATCAGCCCCAGCATTTT	CASSASRWNQPQHF
TRBV30	TRBJ1-2	-	-	TGTGCCTGGAGTTGGGACACACCATATGGCTACACCTTC	CAWSWDTPYGYTF
TRBV7-9	TRBJ2-5	-	TRBD2	TGTGCCATCAGCTTAGCGGGGGGTCTCCAAGAGACCCAGTACTTC	CAISLAGGLQETQYF
TRBV4-3	TRBJ2-1	-	-	TGCGCCAGCAGCCCCTTCGGGAGTGAGCAGTTCTTC	CASSPFGSEQFF
TRBV19	TRBJ1-2	-	-	TGTGCCAGTAGGTCAGGAACCAACTATGGCTACACCTTC	CASRSGTNYGYTF
TRBV9	TRBJ1-1	-	TRBD1	TGTGCCAGCAGCGTAGGGGGGACAGCGAACACTGAAGCTTTCTTT	CASSVGGTANTEAFF
TRBV6-1	TRBJ2-7	-	-	TGTGCCAGCAGCGCCGGGACAAATTCCTACGAGCAGTACTTC	CASSAGTNSYEQYF
TRBV7-8	TRBJ2-7	-	TRBD1	TGTGCCAGCAGCCCCCAGACAGGGGGCCTATTCTCCTACGAGCAGTACTTC	CASSPQTGGLFSYEQYF
TRBV18	TRBJ1-5	-	-	TGTGCCAGCTCACCTATCTCCGGAGGAGATCAGCCCCAGCATTTT	CASSPISGGDQPQHF
TRBV9	TRBJ2-1	few	-	TGTGCCAGCAGCGTATGGAAAACCCTAGACTCCTACAATGAGCAGTTCTTC	CASSVWKTLDSYNEQFF
TRBV7-6	TRBJ2-2	-	-	TGTGCCAGCAGCCCCTTAGTGTCTTTTCTAGGGGAGAACACCGGGGAGCTGTTTTTT	CASSPLVSFLGENTGELFF
TRBV30	TRBJ1-5	few	-	TGTGCCTGGAGCGAACTTCATATGCCGGATCAGCCCCAGCATTTT	CAWSELHMPDQPQHF
TRBV4-3	TRBJ2-3	-	-	TGCGCCAGCAGCCAAGAAAAAACAGGGTCAGATACGCAGTATTTT	CASSQEKTGSDTQYF
TRBV12-5	TRBJ2-7	few	TRBD1	TGTGCTAGTGGACCTTCGACAGGGGTCGAGCAGTACTTC	CASGPSTGVEQYF
TRBV14	TRBJ2-7	-	-	TGTGCCAGCAGCCATGGCGGGATAATCTACGAGCAGTACTTC	CASSHGGIIYEQYF
TRBV5-6	TRBJ2-7	-	TRBD2	TGTGCCAGCAGCTTGGGACTAGCGGGAGCGTCCTACGAGCAGTACTTC	CASSLGLAGASYEQYF
TRBV19	TRBJ2-5	-	-	TGTGCCAGTAGAGCCACTAGCCTTGAGACCCAGTACTTC	CASRATSLETQYF